Below, 13 T cell receptor beta chains from the same sample are listed, as sequenced in a study of blood T cell repertoires in COVID-19. Here immunoSEQ multiplex PCR was the method, and the copy in TCRdb shows in-frame clones only, minus some. The sample has 6,500 to 9,500 clones; more than 80% are singletons. Sequences were obtained from peripheral blood. The origin of the receptors is a human donor in a cohort sampled during active COVID-19.

This rearrangement joins TRBV9 to TRBJ2-1; 8 bases fit TRBD1. Germline trimming cut 2 bases from V and 7 bases from J; bases unmatched to any gene: 8. The length of the CDR3 is 15 residues. The V gene's germline CDR1 is SGDLS and CDR2 YYNGEE. Here the CDR3 DNA reads TGTGCCAGCAGCGTTGGACAGGGAGGTTGGAATGAGCAGTTCTTC. It specifies CASSVGQGGWNEQFF.

J is TRBJ2-2 and V is TRBV24-1; TRBD2 agrees at 8 bases. This CDR3 has 15 residues. Looked up from germline, CDR1 is KGHDR and CDR2 is SFDVKD. V was pared by 5 bases and J by 6 bases, with 7 bases of the junction left unmatched. In DNA form, the CDR3 reads TGTGCCACCAGTGTGCAGCGGGAGAAGGCCGGGGAGCTGTTTTTT. This encodes CATSVQREKAGELFF.

This rearrangement joins TRBV12-3 or TRBV12-4 to TRBJ2-7; 9 bases map to TRBD1. The CDR3 length is 13 residues. V was clipped by 5 bases and J by 3 bases; unmatched bases: 2. CDR3 residues: CASSTTGGYEQYF. The CDR3 DNA reads as TGTGCCAGCAGTACGACAGGGGGCTACGAGCAGTACTTC.

V gene TRBV28 combines with J gene TRBJ2-7, with D possibly being TRBD2 (6 bases). The CDR3 is 15 residues long. Germline V CDR1 and CDR2: MDHEN, SYDVKM. V was clipped by 5 bases and J by 1 base, with 15 bases between them. The CDR3: CASSRAGARSYEQYV. Written as DNA, the CDR3 is TGTGCCAGCAGTAGAGCGGGTGCGCGATCCTACGAGCAGTACGTC.

The chain recombines TRBV25-1 with TRBJ1-6; no reliable D call. Germline V gene data show CDR1 as MGHDK and CDR2 as SYGVNS. CDR3 size: 17 residues. The germline V and J ends were trimmed by 3 bases and 3 bases, with 15 bases remaining between them. CDR3 bases: TGTGCCAGCAGTGACCCTACTGTCTCCCTCTATAATTCACCCCTCCACTTT. Translating gives CASSDPTVSLYNSPLHF.

The rearrangement joins TRBV7-9 to TRBJ2-4; TRBD1 aligns across 9 bases. V trimming: 5 bases; J trimming: 10 bases; junction bases outside the gene matches: 6. CDR3 length equals 13 residues. Germline V lookup: CDR1 SEHNR, CDR2 FQNEAQ (reference sequence). The CDR3 DNA reads as TGTGCCAGCAGCCAACCGGGACAGGGTATTCAGTACTTC. Protein: CASSQPGQGIQYF.

The chain joins TRBV5-1 to TRBJ1-1, with TRBD1 as a possible D gene (6 bases). CDR1 is SGHRS and CDR2 is YFSETQ in the germline V gene. Trimming removed 4 bases from V and 3 bases from J, with 16 bases in between. There are 15 residues in the CDR3. The CDR3 sequence is CASSVLGGRDTEAFF. For the CDR3, the DNA is TGCGCCAGCAGCGTTCTTGGGGGCCGGGACACTGAAGCTTTCTTT. Filled out from reference TRBV5-1 and TRBJ1-1, the complete variable domain reads KAGVTQTPRYLIKTRGQQVTLSCSPISGHRSVSWYQQTPGQGLQFLFEYFSETQRNKGNFPGRFSGRQFSNSRSEMNVSTLELGDSALYLCASSVLGGRDTEAFFGQGTRLTVV.

This chain connects TRBV7-3 to TRBJ2-6; 9 bases match TRBD1. Germline CDR1 is SGHTA and CDR2 is FQGTGA. The trim removed 5 bases at V and 8 bases at J, leaving 7 bases unmatched. The CDR3 has 15 amino acids. The CDR3 DNA sequence: TGTGCCAGCAGCCTGGGACAGGGAGTTACCAACGTCCTGACTTTC. This encodes CASSLGQGVTNVLTF.

This chain uses TRBV3-1 (or the pseudogene TRBV3-2) with TRBJ1-5, with D possibly matching TRBD1 (6 bases). Trimming stripped 0 bases from V and 0 bases from J, with 9 bases between. Germline-derived CDR1 and CDR2 are LGHDT and YNNKEL (reference sequence). This CDR3 contains 16 residues. The CDR3 reads CASSQEGADSNQPQHF. CDR3 bases: TGTGCCAGCAGCCAAGAGGGGGCGGATAGCAATCAGCCCCAGCATTTT.

The count of this clone is one. The chain is built from TRBV20-1 and TRBJ2-7; 7 bases line up with TRBD1. CDR3 size: 11 residues. Germline CDR1 and CDR2: DFQATT and SNEGSKA (reference sequence). The trim removed 7 bases at V and 6 bases at J, leaving 6 bases unmatched. The CDR3 coding sequence is TGCAGTGTGCGACAGGGTACCGAGCAGTACTTC. It translates to CSVRQGTEQYF.

The rearrangement uses TRBV27 and TRBJ2-5; 8 bases align to TRBD1. V trimming: 6 bases; J trimming: 10 bases; junction bases outside the gene matches: 10. CDR1 and CDR2 from the germline V gene are MNHEY and SMNVEV (reference sequence). CDR3 length: 13 residues. Here the CDR3 reads CASRFQGASIQYF. CDR3 DNA: TGTGCCAGCAGATTCCAGGGGGCGTCTATCCAGTACTTC.

This clone was seen a single time. V is TRBV14 and J is TRBJ1-1; 8 bases align to TRBD1. The V and J ends lost 1 base and 5 bases, in that order; junction bases with no gene match: 6. The CDR3 is made up of 15 amino acids. Germline assignment: CDR1 SGHDN and CDR2 FVKESK. The CDR3 here is CASSQARGRGTEAFF. CDR3 coding DNA: TGTGCCAGCAGCCAAGCCAGGGGGCGGGGAACTGAAGCTTTCTTT. The whole variable domain, filled in from reference TRBV14 and TRBJ1-1, reads EAGVTQFPSHSVIEKGQTVTLRCDPISGHDNLYWYRRVMGKEIKFLLHFVKESKQDESGMPNNRFLAERTGGTYSTLKVQPAELEDSGVYFCASSQARGRGTEAFFGQGTRLTVV.

The chain recombines TRBV19 with TRBJ1-5, with 9 bases identical to TRBD1. CDR1 is LNHDA and CDR2 is SQIVND in the germline V gene (reference sequence). V shed 7 bases, J shed 2 bases, and the junction held 6 bases outside the gene matches. This CDR3 spans 15 amino acids. CDR3 sequence: CASTQGQGRNQPQHF. CDR3 DNA sequence: TGTGCCAGTACCCAGGGACAGGGCCGCAATCAGCCCCAGCATTTT. Full variable domain (remainder filled in from reference TRBV19 and TRBJ1-5): DGGITQSPKYLFRKEGQNVTLSCEQNLNHDAMYWYRQDPGQGLRLIYYSQIVNDFQKGDIAEGYSVSREKKESFPLTVTSAQKNPTAFYLCASTQGQGRNQPQHFGDGTRLSIL.